The 26 T cell receptor beta chains in this list originate from one sample, sequenced in a study of radiotherapy plus CTLA-4 blockade in lung cancer. The repertoire was sequenced with immunoSEQ multiplex PCR; TCRdb's copy has only in-frame clones and lacks some. The sample has 81,000 or so clones; around four fifths are singletons. The sample here was peripheral blood, taken from a patient treated with radiotherapy plus ipilimumab. Every receptor here comes from a human donor with non-small cell lung cancer that progressed on radiotherapy plus ipilimumab.

The rearrangement joins TRBV6-6 to TRBJ2-7, with TRBD1 as a possible D gene (6 bases). The CDR3 has 14 amino acids. With 6 bases removed from V and 3 bases from J, the gap between germline ends came to 15 bases. Germline V CDR1 and CDR2: MNHNY, SVGAGI (reference sequence). The CDR3 DNA reads as TGTGCCAGCAGCCGTCGACAGGCGAACTACGAGCAGTACTTC. This sequence encodes CASSRRQANYEQYF.

This clone was recorded only once. The V call is TRBV6-5, the J call TRBJ2-3, with 10 bases fitting TRBD2. The CDR3 loop spans 16 amino acids. Germline-derived CDR1 and CDR2 are MNHEY and SVGAGI. V was pared by 2 bases and J by 5 bases, with 7 bases of the junction left unmatched. The CDR3 sequence: CASSYLKRGGQDTQYF. CDR3 DNA: TGTGCCAGCAGTTACCTTAAGCGGGGGGGCCAAGATACGCAGTATTTT.

This sequence joins TRBV7-9 and TRBJ1-3; perhaps TRBD1 as D (5 bases). The CDR3 runs 16 residues. The V end lost 5 bases, the J end lost 1 base, and 15 bases lay between the germline ends. Germline CDR1 is SEHNR and CDR2 is FQNEAQ (reference sequence). In DNA form, the CDR3 reads TGTGCCAGCAGCCCCCAATCGGCAGGGTCTGGAAACACCATATATTTT. Translated: CASSPQSAGSGNTIYF.

V and J are TRBV7-3 and TRBJ2-1; 10 nucleotides match TRBD2. The junction had 9 bases not matched to a gene; V was cut back by 2 bases and J by 5 bases. The CDR3 totals 17 residues. Germline V gene data show CDR1 as SGHTA and CDR2 as FQGTGA. CDR3 in amino acids: CASSLAPGTSDNNEQFF. The CDR3, as DNA: TGTGCCAGCAGCTTAGCCCCCGGGACTAGCGACAACAATGAGCAGTTCTTC.

The DNA of the CDR3 is TGCGCCAGCAGCTTGGGTCAGGGGGTGAGTAATTCACCCCTCCACTTT. Amino acids: CASSLGQGVSNSPLHF. This sequence joins TRBV5-1 and TRBJ1-6; 7 bases are shared with TRBD1. CDR1 and CDR2 (germline): SGHRS, YFSETQ. The ends lost 0 bases at V and 6 bases at J; junction bases unmatched: 6. The CDR3 covers 16 residues. Drawing the rest from reference TRBV5-1 and TRBJ1-6, the complete variable domain is KAGVTQTPRYLIKTRGQQVTLSCSPISGHRSVSWYQQTPGQGLQFLFEYFSETQRNKGNFPGRFSGRQFSNSRSEMNVSTLELGDSALYLCASSLGQGVSNSPLHFGNGTRLTVT.

Remarks on this clone: One junction end disagrees with the germline gene, perhaps due to a read error. The chain is built from TRBV7-8 and TRBJ2-2, with 9 nucleotides matching TRBD1. The germline CDR1 and CDR2 sequences are SGHVS and FQNEAQ. CDR3 length: 16 amino acids. CDR3 loop: CASSLAGTGFTGELFF. CDR3 DNA sequence: TGTGCCAGCAGCCTAGCCGGGACAGGGTTTACCGGGGAGCTGTTTTTT.

V is TRBV6-5 and J is TRBJ1-2, with 7 nucleotides matching TRBD1. V trimming: 6 bases; J trimming: 4 bases; junction bases outside the gene matches: 5. Germline loops: CDR1 MNHEY, CDR2 SVGAGI. CDR3 length: 13 amino acids. The CDR3 spells CASRERDSYGYTF. CDR3 sequence (DNA): TGTGCCAGCAGAGAACGGGACAGCTATGGCTACACCTTC.

This chain joins TRBV5-1 and TRBJ2-3; D uncertain. Germline CDR1 and CDR2: SGHRS and YFSETQ. CDR3 length: 15 amino acids. The V end lost 9 bases, the J end lost 0 bases, and 17 bases lay between the germline ends. Written as DNA, the CDR3 is TGCGCCACCTCATTTACTGGTCCTAGCACAGATACGCAGTATTTT. Amino acids: CATSFTGPSTDTQYF. The whole variable domain, filled in from reference TRBV5-1 and TRBJ2-3, reads KAGVTQTPRYLIKTRGQQVTLSCSPISGHRSVSWYQQTPGQGLQFLFEYFSETQRNKGNFPGRFSGRQFSNSRSEMNVSTLELGDSALYLCATSFTGPSTDTQYFGPGTRLTVL.

The rearrangement uses TRBV4-3 and TRBJ2-1, with 12 nucleotides matching TRBD2. The V and J ends lost 3 bases and 3 bases, in that order; junction bases with no gene match: 12. Germline assignment: CDR1 LGHNA and CDR2 YSLEER. This CDR3 has 19 amino acids. The CDR3 reads CASSHLTSGGPGVYNEQFF. CDR3 DNA: TGCGCCAGCAGCCACCTTACTAGCGGGGGGCCCGGTGTCTACAATGAGCAGTTCTTC.

The genes are TRBV9 and TRBJ1-2, with D maybe TRBD1 (5 bases). The CDR3 is 14 amino acids. Trimming removed 3 bases at V and 4 bases at J, with 13 bases between. From germline, CDR1 is SGDLS and CDR2 YYNGEE. CDR3 nucleotide sequence: TGTGCCAGCAGCGGAGAGAGGGACCTCTATGGCTACACCTTC. Encoded protein: CASSGERDLYGYTF. Drawing the rest from reference TRBV9 and TRBJ1-2, the complete variable domain is DSGVTQTPKHLITATGQRVTLRCSPRSGDLSVYWYQQSLDQGLQFLIQYYNGEERAKGNILERFSAQQFPDLHSELNLSSLELGDSALYFCASSGERDLYGYTFGSGTRLTVV.

This clone was observed once. V gene TRBV4-1 combines with J gene TRBJ1-5, with TRBD1 matching 9 bases. This CDR3 has 20 residues. V lost 1 base and J lost 2; bases outside the gene matches: 15. Per germline, CDR1 MGHRA and CDR2 YSYEKL. In nucleotides, the CDR3 is TGCGCCAGCAGCCAAGGGGGACCGGGACAGGGAAGTTGGGGCAATCAGCCCCAGCATTTT. The encoded protein is CASSQGGPGQGSWGNQPQHF.

The chain uses TRBV11-2 and TRBJ2-1, with 9 bases that match TRBD2. The CDR3 runs 15 residues. Germline lookup yields CDR1 SGHAT and CDR2 FQNNGV. J lost 6 bases, V lost 1 base, and 4 bases had no gene match. Written as DNA, the CDR3 is TGTGCCAGCAGCTTAGTTGGACTAGCGTTCAATGAGCAGTTCTTC. It yields the protein CASSLVGLAFNEQFF.

The chain has TRBV10-3 and TRBJ2-2; D uncertain. This CDR3 region has 13 residues. Trimming took off 4 bases at V and 6 bases at J, with 9 bases between the two ends. Germline CDR1 and CDR2: ENHRY and SYGVKD. The CDR3 reads CAISVSGPGELFF. The DNA of the CDR3 is TGTGCCATCAGTGTGTCTGGGCCCGGGGAGCTGTTTTTT.

This clone has a single count. The genes are TRBV4-2 and TRBJ2-7, with D perhaps matching TRBD1 or TRBD2 (5 bases each). Germline V gene data show CDR1 as LGHNA and CDR2 as YNFKEQ. Trimming removed 0 bases from V and 5 bases from J, with 14 bases in between. The CDR3 consists of 15 residues. CDR3: CASSQDGASWDEQYF. The DNA of the CDR3 is TGTGCCAGCAGCCAAGATGGGGCTAGCTGGGACGAGCAGTACTTC.

This sequence joins TRBV2 and TRBJ2-3; perhaps TRBD1 as D (5 bases). V dropped 3 bases and J dropped 1 base, with 8 bases sitting between them. CDR1 and CDR2 (germline): SNHLY, FYNNEI. CDR3 length equals 14 residues. The CDR3 region has the DNA TGTGCCAGCAGTGACGTGGGGCGCACAGATACGCAGTATTTT. Its translation: CASSDVGRTDTQYF.

CDR3 amino acids: CATSRDPPTLTGGEQFF. CDR3 DNA sequence: TGTGCCACCAGCAGAGATCCTCCCACTCTCACTGGGGGTGAGCAGTTCTTC. The chain links TRBV15 to TRBJ2-1; D tentatively fits TRBD1 or TRBD2 (5 bases each). This CDR3 spans 17 amino acids. The V end lost 0 bases, the J end lost 9 bases, and 21 bases lay between the germline ends. Germline loops: CDR1 LNHNV, CDR2 YYDKDF (reference sequence).

The rearrangement links TRBV7-6 to TRBJ2-1; the D gene is possibly TRBD2 (5 bases). The CDR3 contains 13 residues. Trimming left V 5 bases short and J 4 bases short, with 9 bases between. Germline CDR1 is SGHVS and CDR2 is FNYEAQ. CDR3 loop: CASSRRGYNEQFF. CDR3 bases: TGTGCCAGCAGCCGTCGGGGTTACAATGAGCAGTTCTTC. Full variable domain (missing parts from reference TRBV7-6 and TRBJ2-1): GAGVSQSPRYKVTKRGQDVALRCDPISGHVSLYWYRQALGQGPEFLTYFNYEAQQDKSGLPNDRFSAERPEGSISTLTIQRTEQRDSAMYRCASSRRGYNEQFFGPGTRLTVL.

The genes are TRBV4-1 and TRBJ1-1, with D hard to call. The CDR3 loop spans 17 amino acids. In germline, CDR1 is MGHRA, CDR2 YSYEKL. The V end lost 5 bases, the J end lost 0 bases, and 19 bases lay between the germline ends. Here the CDR3 DNA reads TGCGCCAGCAGCGATCCTCCCCGACATCCCATGAACACTGAAGCTTTCTTT. Protein product: CASSDPPRHPMNTEAFF.

The genes are TRBV7-7 and TRBJ1-1, with 8 bases fitting TRBD1. Looked up from germline, CDR1 is SSHAT and CDR2 is FNYEAQ (reference sequence). This CDR3 comprises 19 residues. J was trimmed by 3 bases and V by 3 bases; bases with no gene match: 18. CDR3 sequence: CASSLAIRDRPLGHTEAFF. For the CDR3, the DNA is TGTGCCAGCAGCTTGGCGATTAGGGACAGGCCATTGGGACACACTGAAGCTTTCTTT. The full variable domain, its missing parts supplied by reference TRBV7-7 and TRBJ1-1, is GAGVSQSPRYKVTKRGQDVTLRCDPISSHATLYWYQQALGQGPEFLTYFNYEAQPDKSGLPSDRFSAERPEGSISTLTIQRTEQRDSAMYRCASSLAIRDRPLGHTEAFFGQGTRLTVV.

This chain connects TRBV15 to TRBJ1-5; 7 positions agree with TRBD1. V was pared by 1 base and J by 2 bases, with 14 bases of the junction left unmatched. Germline V CDR1 and CDR2: LNHNV, YYDKDF (reference sequence). This CDR3 comprises 19 residues. The CDR3 here is CATSRGLGQVGGGNQPQHF. CDR3 coding DNA: TGTGCCACCAGCAGAGGCCTCGGACAGGTTGGGGGTGGCAATCAGCCCCAGCATTTT.

The CDR3 here is CAWSAGVGGNTIYF. In DNA form, the CDR3 reads TGTGCCTGGAGTGCAGGGGTGGGGGGAAACACCATATATTTT. V gene TRBV30 combines with J gene TRBJ1-3; the D gene is possibly TRBD1 (6 bases). CDR1 and CDR2 from the germline V gene are GTSNPN and SVGIG (reference sequence). Trimming removed 1 base from V and 4 bases from J, with 11 bases in between. The CDR3 runs to 14 residues. Full variable domain (outside the CDR3, taken from reference TRBV30 and TRBJ1-3): SQTIHQWPATLVQPVGSPLSLECTVEGTSNPNLYWYRQAAGRGLQLLFYSVGIGQISSEVPQNLSASRPQDRQFILSSKKLLLSDSGFYLCAWSAGVGGNTIYFGEGSWLTVV.

The chain recombines TRBV6-5 with TRBJ1-2; possibly TRBD1 for D (6 bases). Germline loops: CDR1 MNHEY, CDR2 SVGAGI. The ends were cut back, 5 bases at V and 7 bases at J, with 14 bases in the middle. This CDR3 has 13 residues. The CDR3 coding sequence is TGTGCCAGCAGTCCGGGACAATTGGGTGGCTACACCTTC. The encoded protein is CASSPGQLGGYTF.

This clone showed up just once. The CDR3, as DNA: TGTGCCAGCTCACGCGACCAGGGGAACACTGAAGCTTTCTTT. This encodes CASSRDQGNTEAFF. The chain joins TRBV18 to TRBJ1-1, with a tentative D call TRBD1 (5 bases). The germline gives CDR1 KGHSH, CDR2 LQKENI. V lost 4 bases and J 1 base, leaving 10 bases between the germline ends. This CDR3 spans 14 amino acids.

This clone has just a few counts. The gene calls are TRBV30 and TRBJ2-1; 12 bases match TRBD1. Looked up from germline, CDR1 is GTSNPN and CDR2 is SVGIG (reference sequence). This CDR3 is 14 amino acids long. The V and J ends lost 5 bases and 8 bases, in that order; junction bases with no gene match: 7. The chain's CDR3 is CAWWGDRGLDEQFF. CDR3 sequence (DNA): TGTGCCTGGTGGGGGGACAGGGGGCTCGATGAGCAGTTCTTC. Full variable domain (remainder filled in from reference TRBV30 and TRBJ2-1): SQTIHQWPATLVQPVGSPLSLECTVEGTSNPNLYWYRQAAGRGLQLLFYSVGIGQISSEVPQNLSASRPQDRQFILSSKKLLLSDSGFYLCAWWGDRGLDEQFFGPGTRLTVL.

The chain employs TRBV18 and TRBJ1-2; D is uncertain. V was pared by 1 base and J by 6 bases, with 9 bases between. The CDR3 is 13 residues long. Germline assignment: CDR1 KGHSH and CDR2 LQKENI. DNA of the CDR3: TGTGCCAGCTCACCACGACCAGCAGATGGCTACACCTTC. As protein: CASSPRPADGYTF. Full variable domain (remainder filled in from reference TRBV18 and TRBJ1-2): NAGVMQNPRHLVRRRGQEARLRCSPMKGHSHVYWYRQLPEEGLKFMVYLQKENIIDESGMPKERFSAEFPKEGPSILRIQQVVRGDSAAYFCASSPRPADGYTFGSGTRLTVV.

The chain links TRBV5-4 to TRBJ2-1, with D unresolved. Between the trimmed V and J ends, which lost 0 bases and 3 bases, there was a span of 7 bases. The CDR3 has 14 residues. The germline V gene has CDR1 SGHNT and CDR2 YYREEE (reference sequence). This CDR3 is CASSLGQYYNEQFF. DNA of the CDR3: TGTGCCAGCAGCTTGGGCCAGTACTACAATGAGCAGTTCTTC.